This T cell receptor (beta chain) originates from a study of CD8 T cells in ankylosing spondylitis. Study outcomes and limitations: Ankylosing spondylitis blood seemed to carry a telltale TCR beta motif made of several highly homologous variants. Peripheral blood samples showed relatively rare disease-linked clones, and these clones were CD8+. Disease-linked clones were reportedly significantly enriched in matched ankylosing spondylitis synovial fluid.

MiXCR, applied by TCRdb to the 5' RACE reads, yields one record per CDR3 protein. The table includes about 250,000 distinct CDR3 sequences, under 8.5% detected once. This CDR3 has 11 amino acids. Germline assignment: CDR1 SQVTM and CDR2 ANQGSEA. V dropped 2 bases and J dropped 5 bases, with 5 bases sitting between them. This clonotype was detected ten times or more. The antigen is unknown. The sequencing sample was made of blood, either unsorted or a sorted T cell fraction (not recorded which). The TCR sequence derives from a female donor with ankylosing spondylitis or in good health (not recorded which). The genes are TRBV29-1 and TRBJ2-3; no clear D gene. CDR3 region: CSVESGDTQYF. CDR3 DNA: TGCAGCGTTGAATCTGGAGATACGCAGTATTTT.